The next 32 T cell receptor beta chains were all read from a single sample in a study of T cell repertoires in cytomegalovirus infection. Using its own MiXCR run on the reads, TCRdb lists one record per CDR3 protein. The data hold approximately 170,000 distinct CDR3 sequences, with under 20% observed a single time. The sequenced sample consisted of CD8+ T cells from PBMCs. These TCRs come from a human donor in good health (CMV status not recorded). Some clones in this sample may be carry-over from other donors' samples.

The chain links TRBV7-9 to TRBJ1-2, with no clear D. There are 14 residues in the CDR3. Germline CDR1 reads SEHNR; CDR2 reads FQNEAQ (reference sequence). Trimming shortened V by 6 bases and J by 4 bases, and 15 bases separated the two germline ends. The CDR3 loop is CASSRYLDPYGYTF. The CDR3 DNA follows: TGTGCCAGCAGTCGTTACCTTGACCCCTATGGCTACACCTTC.

There are a few counts of this clonotype. The chain links TRBV12-3 or TRBV12-4 to TRBJ1-2; TRBD1 aligns across 7 bases. J was trimmed by 6 bases and V by 3 bases; bases with no gene match: 7. The CDR3 loop spans 14 amino acids. The CDR3 loop reads CASSLTTGTDGYTF. CDR3 sequence (DNA): TGTGCCAGCAGTTTGACAACCGGGACAGATGGCTACACCTTC.

This clonotype came up a few times. The rearrangement links TRBV6-2 or TRBV6-3 to TRBJ2-1; TRBD2 is a possible D gene (6 bases). CDR1 and CDR2 (germline): MNHEY, SVGEGT. CDR3 length: 16 residues. Trimming pared 4 bases from V and 4 bases from J, leaving 17 bases between. CDR3 protein: CASSSSLGGIYNEQFF. The CDR3 coding sequence is TGTGCCAGCAGTTCCTCCCTGGGCGGGATTTACAATGAGCAGTTCTTC.

This clonotype was counted between two and nine times. The chain recombines TRBV7-6 with TRBJ1-1; possible D gene TRBD1, 6 bases. The germline V gene encodes CDR1 SGHVS and CDR2 FNYEAQ. This CDR3 spans 12 amino acids. V lost 6 bases and J 7 bases, leaving 12 bases between the germline ends. The CDR3 loop is CASRRGGIEAFF. CDR3 bases: TGTGCCAGCAGACGAGGGGGGATTGAAGCTTTCTTT. Filled out from reference TRBV7-6 and TRBJ1-1, the complete variable domain reads GAGVSQSPRYKVTKRGQDVALRCDPISGHVSLYWYRQALGQGPEFLTYFNYEAQQDKSGLPNDRFSAERPEGSISTLTIQRTEQRDSAMYRCASRRGGIEAFFGQGTRLTVV.

The chain recombines TRBV20-1 with TRBJ2-3, with D hard to call. The germline CDR1 and CDR2 sequences are DFQATT and SNEGSKA (reference sequence). The V and J ends lost 3 bases and 1 base respectively, with 11 bases between them. This CDR3 is 14 amino acids long. The CDR3 nucleotides are TGCAGTGCTAGGGACCAAACCGGCACAGATACGCAGTATTTT. Encoded protein: CSARDQTGTDTQYF.

The chain carries TRBV4-1 and TRBJ2-1; either TRBD1 or TRBD2 may supply D (5 bases each). Germline CDR1 and CDR2: MGHRA and YSYEKL. Trimming cost V 0 bases and J 10 bases, with 13 bases left between them. This CDR3 is 14 amino acids long. This chain's CDR3 is CASSQDQGEGEQFF. In DNA form, the CDR3 reads TGCGCCAGCAGCCAAGATCAGGGAGAAGGAGAGCAGTTCTTC.

The chain combines TRBV28 with TRBJ2-1; maybe TRBD2 (5 bases). CDR1 is MDHEN, CDR2 SYDVKM, per germline. V was trimmed by 5 bases and J by 6 bases, leaving 14 bases between them. This CDR3 spans 14 amino acids. CDR3 loop: CASSVALTSNEQFF. CDR3 nucleotides: TGTGCCAGCAGTGTAGCTCTTACTAGCAATGAGCAGTTCTTC.

This clonotype appeared a few times. The gene calls are TRBV24-1 and TRBJ2-6; D possibly uses TRBD1 or TRBD2 (6 bases each). The CDR3 spans 13 residues. Germline CDR1 KGHDR, CDR2 SFDVKD. V was trimmed by 10 bases and J by 3 bases, leaving 9 bases between them. The CDR3 DNA reads TGTGCCACGGGGGGACATGGGGCCAACGTCCTGACTTTC. Translating it yields CATGGHGANVLTF.

CDR3 in amino acids: CATSLSSGANVLTF. As DNA, the CDR3 is TGTGCCACCTCCCTCTCCTCTGGGGCCAACGTCCTGACTTTC. The chain joins TRBV6-2 or TRBV6-3 to TRBJ2-6; D is ambiguous. V was shortened by 10 bases and J by 0 bases, with 10 bases between the two germline ends. The CDR3 has 14 amino acids. CDR1 is MNHEY and CDR2 is SVGEGT in the germline V gene.

This clonotype was observed a handful of times. The chain joins TRBV7-3 to TRBJ2-5; TRBD2 aligns across 8 bases. V was clipped by 5 bases and J by 4 bases; unmatched bases: 9. The germline CDR1 and CDR2 sequences are SGHTA and FQGTGA. This CDR3 is 15 amino acids long. The CDR3 nucleotides are TGTGCCAGCAGCACTAGCGGAGGCGGAATAGAGACCCAGTACTTC. Translating gives CASSTSGGGIETQYF. The entire variable domain, with the rest obtained from reference TRBV7-3 and TRBJ2-5, is as follows: GAGVSQTPSNKVTEKGKYVELRCDPISGHTALYWYRQSLGQGPEFLIYFQGTGAADDSGLPNDRFFAVRPEGSVSTLKIQRTERGDSAVYLCASSTSGGGIETQYFGPGTRLLVL.

This clonotype rates as medium-sized. This chain joins TRBV7-2 and TRBJ1-1, with TRBD1 identical over 8 bases. CDR1 and CDR2 from the germline V gene are SGHTA and FQGNSA. The V and J ends lost 2 bases and 0 bases, in that order; junction bases with no gene match: 2. This CDR3 has 15 amino acids. The CDR3 spells CASSLKTGVNTEAFF. In nucleotides, the CDR3 is TGTGCCAGCAGCTTAAAGACAGGGGTGAACACTGAAGCTTTCTTT.

This clonotype has more than one count but fewer than ten. The chain uses TRBV7-8 and TRBJ1-5, with 7 bases aligning to TRBD1. V lost 5 bases to trimming and J lost 6 bases; unmatched junction nucleotides: 7. The CDR3 has 14 residues. Germline assignment: CDR1 SGHVS and CDR2 FQNEAQ. Written as DNA, the CDR3 is TGTGCCAGCAGCCCCGACAGGGTTTGTCAGCCCCAGCATTTT. Protein sequence: CASSPDRVCQPQHF. Variable domain in full (rest from reference TRBV7-8 and TRBJ1-5): GAGVSQSPRYKVAKRGQDVALRCDPISGHVSLFWYQQALGQGPEFLTYFQNEAQLDKSGLPSDRFFAERPEGSVSTLKIQRTQQEDSAVYLCASSPDRVCQPQHFGDGTRLSIL.

Sample share makes this clonotype medium-sized. The gene calls are TRBV28 and TRBJ2-2; D unclear. Trimming took 6 bases from V and 1 from J, leaving 9 bases between them. Germline lookup yields CDR1 MDHEN and CDR2 SYDVKM. This CDR3 is built from 14 residues. The CDR3 here is CASRSQLNTGELFF. CDR3 sequence (DNA): TGTGCCAGCAGGTCCCAACTGAACACCGGGGAGCTGTTTTTT.

This clonotype was seen only a few times. The chain combines TRBV14 with TRBJ2-2; D not resolved. Per germline, CDR1 SGHDN and CDR2 FVKESK. The CDR3 extends over 13 amino acids. The germline V and J ends were trimmed by 0 bases and 8 bases, with 7 bases remaining between them. CDR3: CASSQDLKGELFF. The CDR3 DNA sequence: TGTGCCAGCAGCCAAGATTTAAAAGGGGAGCTGTTTTTT.

CDR3 loop: CASTGGGEDTQYF. The CDR3 DNA follows: TGTGCCAGCACGGGAGGTGGGGAGGATACGCAGTATTTT. The chain links TRBV2 to TRBJ2-3; TRBD2 aligns across 7 bases. With V trimmed by 7 bases and J by 6 bases, 7 bases remained unmatched. Per the germline V gene, CDR1 is SNHLY and CDR2 is FYNNEI. The CDR3 sequence is 13 residues long.

The sample holds a few counts of this clonotype. V and J are TRBV7-9 and TRBJ2-5; TRBD2 aligns across 8 bases. Germline V gene sequence: CDR1 SEHNR, CDR2 FQNEAQ (reference sequence). The CDR3 sequence is 16 residues long. Trimming took 4 bases from V and 3 from J; bases not matched to a gene: 10. The DNA of the CDR3 is TGTGCCAGCAGCTCAAAAGCGGGGGAAGCGGAAGAGACCCAGTACTTC. Its translation: CASSSKAGEAEETQYF.

This clonotype was seen repeatedly, ten times or more. The chain uses TRBV7-9 and TRBJ2-2; 7 nucleotides agree with TRBD1. The V and J ends lost 4 bases and 5 bases, in that order; junction bases with no gene match: 10. From germline, CDR1 is SEHNR and CDR2 FQNEAQ (reference sequence). The CDR3 consists of 16 residues. The CDR3 reads CASSSSRTGGTGELFF. For the CDR3, the DNA is TGTGCCAGCAGCTCCTCTCGGACAGGCGGGACCGGGGAGCTGTTTTTT.

This clonotype occurred once. This sequence joins TRBV15 and TRBJ1-2; D is ambiguous. V gave up 4 bases and J gave up 8 bases, with 20 bases separating them. The CDR3 contains 15 residues. CDR1 and CDR2 (germline): LNHNV, YYDKDF (reference sequence). Written as DNA, the CDR3 is TGTGCCACCAGCACTCCGGGGTCCGAGCATGGGGGCTACACCTTC. Translated, it gives CATSTPGSEHGGYTF. Full variable domain (rest looked up from reference TRBV15 and TRBJ1-2): DAMVIQNPRYQVTQFGKPVTLSCSQTLNHNVMYWYQQKSSQAPKLLFHYYDKDFNNEADTPDNFQSRRPNTSFCFLDIRSPGLGDTAMYLCATSTPGSEHGGYTFGSGTRLTVV.

This clonotype was found a few times. The genes are TRBV28 and TRBJ2-7, with 8 bases matching TRBD1. The CDR3 length is 13 residues. CDR1 and CDR2 (germline): MDHEN, SYDVKM. V lost 6 bases and J lost 5; bases outside the gene matches: 6. The CDR3 region is CASSQGARNEQYF. The CDR3 DNA reads as TGTGCCAGCAGCCAGGGGGCAAGGAACGAGCAGTACTTC.

The rearrangement links TRBV28 to TRBJ1-1; D remains ambiguous. The CDR3 consists of 13 residues. CDR1 is MDHEN, CDR2 SYDVKM, per germline. Trimming removed 6 bases from V and 3 bases from J, with 11 bases in between. DNA of the CDR3: TGTGCCAGCAGCTCCGGACCTTACACTGAAGCTTTCTTT. This codes for CASSSGPYTEAFF. Using reference TRBV28 and TRBJ1-1 for the parts outside the CDR3, the full variable domain is DVKVTQSSRYLVKRTGEKVFLECVQDMDHENMFWYRQDPGLGLRLIYFSYDVKMKEKGDIPEGYSVSREKKERFSLILESASTNQTSMYLCASSSGPYTEAFFGQGTRLTVV.

In this sample, this clonotype turned up a few times. The V call is TRBV4-3, the J call TRBJ2-7; D gene ambiguous. CDR1 LGHNA and CDR2 YSLEER come from the germline V gene. Deletions cut 1 base from V and 2 bases from J, with 12 bases between. This CDR3 has 15 amino acids. The CDR3 protein is CASSQGRGTPYEQYF. The CDR3 DNA sequence: TGCGCCAGCAGCCAAGGCCGAGGAACCCCCTACGAGCAGTACTTC.

This clonotype showed up just a few times. CDR3: CASSPLHTGELFF. CDR3 sequence (DNA): TGTGCCAGCAGTCCCCTCCACACCGGGGAGCTGTTTTTT. The chain joins TRBV28 to TRBJ2-2; D gene unclear. The germline CDR1 and CDR2 sequences are MDHEN and SYDVKM. This CDR3 region has 13 residues. V gave up 5 bases and J gave up 3 bases, with 7 bases separating them.

This sequence joins TRBV4-2 and TRBJ2-1, with 10 bases identical to TRBD2. The ends lost 1 base at V and 9 bases at J; junction bases unmatched: 6. The CDR3 runs 15 residues. CDR1 and CDR2 from the germline V gene are LGHNA and YNFKEQ. In DNA, the CDR3 is TGTGCCAGCAGCCAAGTTCCTAGCGGGAGTTCTGAGCAGTTCTTC. This gives the protein CASSQVPSGSSEQFF.

The chain recombines TRBV7-9 with TRBJ1-2, with 7 nucleotides matching TRBD1. This CDR3 comprises 15 residues. Germline V gives CDR1 SEHNR, CDR2 FQNEAQ (reference sequence). V shed 5 bases, J shed 8 bases, and the junction held 14 bases outside the gene matches. CDR3 region: CASSLEPRQGGGYTF. The CDR3 nucleotides read TGTGCCAGCAGCCTGGAACCACGACAGGGCGGGGGCTACACCTTC. Full variable domain (remainder filled in from reference TRBV7-9 and TRBJ1-2): DTGVSQNPRHKITKRGQNVTFRCDPISEHNRLYWYRQTLGQGPEFLTYFQNEAQLEKSRLLSDRFSAERPKGSFSTLEIQRTEQGDSAMYLCASSLEPRQGGGYTFGSGTRLTVV.

This clonotype appeared a few times. The chain joins TRBV28 to TRBJ1-2; 11 bases agree with TRBD1. With 2 bases clipped from V and 5 bases from J, the junction kept 7 bases outside the gene matches. Germline V gene lookup returns CDR1 MDHEN and CDR2 SYDVKM. The CDR3 loop spans 16 amino acids. The CDR3 sequence is CASSLNRDRGDYGYTF. The CDR3 coding sequence is TGTGCCAGCAGTTTAAACCGGGACAGGGGGGATTATGGCTACACCTTC.

This clonotype was found a few times. The V and J genes are TRBV6-2 or TRBV6-3 and TRBJ2-7; D gene unclear. The V end was cut by 4 bases, the J end by 5 bases, with 18 bases between. Germline lookup yields CDR1 MNHEY and CDR2 SVGEGT. CDR3 length equals 15 residues. CDR3 DNA: TGTGCCAGCAGTTCCGTCGGTTCTCGCCGCGACGAGCAGTACTTC. It is translated as CASSSVGSRRDEQYF.

The sample holds a few counts of this clonotype. The chain uses TRBV6-2 or TRBV6-3 and TRBJ1-2; the D is unclear. V was clipped by 1 base and J by 3 bases, with 6 bases between them. CDR1 and CDR2 from the germline V gene are MNHEY and SVGEGT. The CDR3 is made up of 13 amino acids. The CDR3 sequence: CASSYYSYYGYTF. For the CDR3, the DNA is TGTGCCAGCAGTTACTACAGTTACTATGGCTACACCTTC.

The chain employs TRBV6-1 and TRBJ1-2, with D possibly being TRBD1 (5 bases). Germline CDR1 MNHNS, CDR2 SASEGT. V was trimmed by 6 bases and J by 4 bases, leaving 33 bases between them. The CDR3 is 20 amino acids. The CDR3 loop is CASSRSGLIAWDRFSYGYTF. The CDR3 DNA sequence: TGTGCCAGCAGCCGTAGTGGGTTGATAGCCTGGGACCGATTTTCCTATGGCTACACCTTC.

This clonotype has only a few counts. The genes are TRBV7-8 and TRBJ2-1; D not resolved. The CDR3 sequence is 15 residues long. V was clipped by 1 base and J by 0 bases, with 7 bases between them. The germline V gene encodes CDR1 SGHVS and CDR2 FQNEAQ. CDR3: CASSLGASSYNEQFF. CDR3 in DNA: TGTGCCAGCAGCTTAGGGGCGAGCTCCTACAATGAGCAGTTCTTC.

This clonotype was counted a few times. The chain has TRBV7-9 and TRBJ1-2; D uncertain. The CDR3 covers 14 residues. Germline V gene lookup returns CDR1 SEHNR and CDR2 FQNEAQ (reference sequence). V was clipped by 2 bases and J by 8 bases, with 15 bases between them. The CDR3 DNA follows: TGTGCCAGCAGCTTAATCTCGGCGACGGGCGGCTACACCTTC. It encodes CASSLISATGGYTF.

This clonotype was observed a handful of times. The J gene is TRBJ1-2, the V gene TRBV11-2; 7 bases map to TRBD1. CDR3 size: 18 residues. Germline lookup yields CDR1 SGHAT and CDR2 FQNNGV. V dropped 4 bases and J dropped 0; count of bases not matched to a gene: 14. This CDR3 reads CASSSATGAQYSNYGYTF. DNA for the CDR3: TGTGCCAGCAGCTCCGCAACAGGGGCCCAATACTCTAACTATGGCTACACCTTC.

This clonotype was picked up a small number of times. The chain links TRBV6-5 to TRBJ2-1, with TRBD2 matching over 13 bases. Germline CDR1 reads MNHEY; CDR2 reads SVGAGI. V gave up 5 bases and J gave up 7 bases; unmatched junction bases: 8. The CDR3 sequence is 16 residues long. CDR3 bases: TGTGCCAGCAGTCCCGGACTAGCGGGAGCATTAAATGAGCAGTTCTTC. Residues: CASSPGLAGALNEQFF.